The rows below give T cell receptor beta chains drawn from one sample of a study of OX40 agonist ivuxolimab in advanced cancers. Using immunoSEQ multiplex PCR, the repertoire was profiled, and TCRdb retains in-frame clones only, with some absent. The sample contains 65,000 to 80,000 clones, approximately 89% of which appear only once. The sample was CD4+ or CD8+ T cells sorted from blood, taken in a trial of the OX40 agonist ivuxolimab. The receptors come from an adult with an advanced solid tumor such as melanoma, head and neck, liver or kidney cancer. The CDR3 runs from the conserved cysteine through the conserved F or W. Each record gives: V gene, clone size, J gene, D gene, CDR3 protein, CDR3 DNA. D genes are given only for firm matches. A clone size is listed for some rows: how often the clone was seen (once, few, many), or a class if it is expanded.

TRBV28	NA	TRBJ2-1	NA	CASNSGGNEQFF	TGTGCCAGCAATTCAGGGGGGAATGAGCAGTTCTTC
TRBV6-5	NA	TRBJ2-7	NA	CASSYLGVRYF	TGTGCCAGCAGTTACCTTGGGGTTCGGTACTTC
TRBV5-1	once	TRBJ2-6	NA	CASSLVVRSSSGANVLTF	TGCGCCAGCAGCTTGGTGGTCAGGAGTAGCTCTGGGGCCAACGTCCTGACTTTC
TRBV18	NA	TRBJ2-5	NA	CASSPRGETQYF	TGTGCCAGCTCACCACGCGGCGAGACCCAGTACTTC
TRBV7-2	NA	TRBJ2-7	TRBD1	CASSRQGGYEQYF	TGTGCCAGCAGCCGACAGGGCGGGTACGAGCAGTACTTC
TRBV30	NA	TRBJ1-4	NA	CAWSVRPEKLFF	TGTGCCTGGAGTGTACGCCCTGAAAAACTGTTTTTT
TRBV27	NA	TRBJ1-5	TRBD1	CASSRGTGAQPQHF	TGTGCCAGCAGCCGCGGGACAGGGGCTCAGCCCCAGCATTTT
TRBV28	NA	TRBJ1-5	TRBD1	CASSSSARTGGKPRHF	TGTGCCAGCAGCTCGTCCGCCCGGACAGGGGGAAAACCCCGGCATTTT
TRBV30	NA	TRBJ2-2	NA	CAWRRAGDNTGELFF	TGTGCCTGGAGAAGAGCCGGGGATAACACCGGGGAGCTGTTTTTT
TRBV7-9	few	TRBJ1-1	NA	CASSLGGNMNTEAFF	TGTGCCAGCAGCTTAGGTGGGAACATGAACACTGAAGCTTTCTTT
TRBV27	NA	TRBJ1-1	TRBD1	CASSQLTGTGGNTEAFF	TGTGCCAGCAGCCAATTAACCGGGACAGGGGGCAACACTGAAGCTTTCTTT
TRBV27	NA	TRBJ2-3	TRBD2	CASKIDGGGTFTDTQYF	TGTGCCAGCAAGATCGACGGCGGGGGGACCTTCACAGATACGCAGTATTTT
TRBV7-3	once	TRBJ2-2	NA	CASSHRDTYTGELFF	TGTGCCAGCAGCCACCGGGACACCTACACCGGGGAGCTGTTTTTT
TRBV6-5	once	TRBJ1-4	NA	CASSRTDLYNEKLFF	TGTGCCAGCAGTCGGACAGATCTATATAATGAAAAACTGTTTTTT
TRBV5-4	NA	TRBJ2-5	NA	CASSSPNLQETQYF	TGTGCCAGCAGCTCGCCGAATTTACAAGAGACCCAGTACTTC
TRBV5-1	once	TRBJ2-7	NA	CASSPRPLSYEQYF	TGCGCCAGCAGCCCCCGGCCCCTGAGCTACGAGCAGTACTTC
TRBV11-2	NA	TRBJ1-2	NA	CASSLNRVDDGYTF	TGTGCCAGCAGCCTAAACAGGGTGGACGATGGCTACACCTTC
TRBV11-1	NA	TRBJ2-3	NA	CASSFTRTGIRTDTQYF	TGTGCCAGCAGCTTTACACGGACGGGAATTCGTACAGATACGCAGTATTTT
TRBV2	NA	TRBJ1-2	NA	CASSEALQRGESYGYTF	TGTGCCAGCAGTGAAGCGTTGCAGAGGGGTGAGAGTTATGGCTACACCTTC
TRBV10-3	NA	TRBJ1-1	NA	CAISGSLGTEAFF	TGTGCCATCAGTGGGTCATTGGGCACTGAAGCTTTCTTT
TRBV7-3	NA	TRBJ2-2	NA	CASGASNTGELFF	TGTGCCAGCGGGGCATCGAACACCGGGGAGCTGTTTTTT
TRBV28	NA	TRBJ1-5	NA	CASSSRAGPGNQPQHF	TGTGCCAGCAGTTCCAGGGCAGGCCCCGGCAATCAGCCCCAGCATTTT
TRBV29-1	few	TRBJ1-1	NA	CSVEVRQLNTEAFF	TGCAGCGTTGAAGTGAGACAGCTGAACACTGAAGCTTTCTTT
TRBV11-2	NA	TRBJ2-1	TRBD2	CASSPRGGFSGSNEQFF	TGTGCCAGCAGCCCCAGGGGTGGATTTAGCGGGAGCAATGAGCAGTTCTTC
TRBV7-8	NA	TRBJ2-1	TRBD2	CASSPRGGARSYNEQFF	TGTGCCAGCAGCCCACGCGGGGGGGCGCGGTCCTACAATGAGCAGTTCTTC
TRBV7-9	NA	TRBJ1-2	NA	CASTIPGGARWKGYTF	TGTGCCAGCACCATCCCCGGGGGGGCGCGATGGAAGGGCTACACCTTC
TRBV18	once	TRBJ1-2	NA	CASSPTSGDRPPVGYTF	TGTGCCAGCTCACCTACTTCGGGGGACCGGCCTCCTGTAGGCTACACCTTC
TRBV5-1	NA	TRBJ2-7	TRBD1	CASSPSRQGAGSYEQYF	TGCGCCAGCAGCCCGTCGCGGCAGGGGGCAGGCTCCTACGAGCAGTACTTC
TRBV30	NA	TRBJ1-1	NA	CAWSGEGKGNTEAFF	TGTGCCTGGAGTGGGGAAGGGAAGGGGAACACTGAAGCTTTCTTT
TRBV30	NA	TRBJ1-2	TRBD1	CAWRTGVGYTF	TGTGCCTGGAGGACAGGGGTTGGCTACACCTTC
TRBV28	NA	TRBJ1-1	TRBD1	CASSPGQGVNTEAFF	TGTGCCAGCAGTCCCGGACAGGGGGTGAACACTGAAGCTTTCTTT
TRBV18	NA	TRBJ2-1	NA	CASSPRSPRIYNEQFF	TGTGCCAGCTCACCACGTAGTCCTCGAATATACAATGAGCAGTTCTTC
TRBV25-1	NA	TRBJ1-1	NA	CASSWQNTEAFF	TGTGCCAGCAGTTGGCAAAACACTGAAGCTTTCTTT
TRBV27	NA	TRBJ2-7	TRBD2	CASSSPRLAGSYEQYF	TGTGCCAGCAGTTCGCCCCGACTAGCGGGGTCCTACGAGCAGTACTTC
TRBV5-1	NA	TRBJ2-7	NA	CASTRTDYSYEQYF	TGCGCCAGCACCCGGACGGACTACTCCTACGAGCAGTACTTC
TRBV7-9	NA	TRBJ1-4	NA	CAGSRGGTNEKLFF	TGTGCCGGCAGCCGGGGAGGGACTAATGAAAAACTGTTTTTT
TRBV5-1	few	TRBJ1-6	NA	CASSWSVRANSPLHF	TGCGCCAGCAGCTGGAGTGTACGGGCTAATTCACCCCTCCACTTT
TRBV19	NA	TRBJ1-1	NA	CASDTRENTEAFF	TGTGCCAGCGATACGAGAGAGAACACTGAAGCTTTCTTT
TRBV5-1	NA	TRBJ2-7	TRBD1	CASSFQGASYEQYF	TGCGCCAGCAGCTTCCAGGGGGCCTCCTACGAGCAGTACTTC
TRBV7-5	NA	TRBJ1-4	NA	CARSPPQLAGTITNEKLFF	TGTGCCAGAAGCCCCCCCCAGTTGGCAGGGACCATAACTAATGAAAAACTGTTTTTT
TRBV9	NA	TRBJ2-3	NA	CASSVGGADTQYF	TGTGCCAGCAGCGTAGGAGGGGCAGATACGCAGTATTTT
TRBV5-1	once	TRBJ2-1	NA	CASSPYNIPYNEQFF	TGCGCCAGCAGCCCATATAACATCCCCTACAATGAGCAGTTCTTC
TRBV28	NA	TRBJ2-7	NA	CASSLTAPLYEQYF	TGTGCCAGCAGTTTGACAGCCCCCCTCTACGAGCAGTACTTC
TRBV7-9	NA	TRBJ2-1	TRBD1	CASSPGQGWMNEQFF	TGTGCCAGCAGCCCGGGACAGGGTTGGATGAATGAGCAGTTCTTC